These T cell receptor beta chains were read from a single sample in a study of T-cell reconstitution after alpha-beta-depleted transplantation in children. TCRdb analysed the PCR reads with MiXCR anew, one entry per CDR3 protein. The data hold around 240,000 distinct CDR3 sequences, with approximately 9.9% observed a single time. The source was PBMCs from the stem cell graft donor, collected from the stem cell graft. These receptors originate from a human donor who donated a stem cell graft to a child with SCID. Each CDR3 is given with its conserved first and last residue. Each record gives: V gene, CDR3 protein.

V gene: TRBV5-1; CDR3 protein: CASSLRPHSVDSNQPQHF
V gene: TRBV5-1; CDR3 protein: CASSLFGGPNTGELFF
V gene: TRBV7-6; CDR3 protein: CASSLAGRTEQYF
V gene: TRBV10-3; CDR3 protein: CAISELGTENTEAFF
V gene: TRBV5-1; CDR3 protein: CASSLNGQDPPGGNSYEQYF
V gene: TRBV10-3; CDR3 protein: CAISEGLAGGTDTQYF
V gene: TRBV2; CDR3 protein: CASSEDPSNGYTF
V gene: TRBV20-1; CDR3 protein: CSASSPPGRSSYEQYF
V gene: TRBV4-3; CDR3 protein: CASSQSGPGTGLSPLHF
V gene: TRBV20-1; CDR3 protein: CSAADRTYEQYF
V gene: TRBV9; CDR3 protein: CASSVARTTEAFF
V gene: TRBV5-1; CDR3 protein: CASSLGLAGRYEQYF
V gene: TRBV12-3/TRBV12-4; CDR3 protein: CASSLKGAGPYEQYF
V gene: TRBV5-1; CDR3 protein: CASSFDSLNTEAFF
V gene: TRBV12-3/TRBV12-4; CDR3 protein: CASSYHFTGVNEQFF
V gene: TRBV5-6; CDR3 protein: CASSAAGTPIYNEQFF
V gene: TRBV5-1; CDR3 protein: CASSSTGDYGYTF
V gene: TRBV30; CDR3 protein: CAWSPKSDRGHEKLFF
V gene: TRBV27; CDR3 protein: CASLTWDDRKLHF
V gene: TRBV5-1; CDR3 protein: CASSLEGPPDSPLHF
V gene: TRBV20-1; CDR3 protein: CSADRGGIETQYF
V gene: TRBV20-1; CDR3 protein: CSARDPNRGQGYTF
V gene: TRBV20-1; CDR3 protein: CSARVKGGTGLVRSAIYF
V gene: TRBV5-1; CDR3 protein: CASSAGPGGELFF
V gene: TRBV6-5; CDR3 protein: CASRYSDRYGYTF
V gene: TRBV2; CDR3 protein: CASSGVRGRETQYF
V gene: TRBV7-7; CDR3 protein: CASSPTSGRPVDIDTDTQYF